What follows is one T cell receptor (beta chain) and its context. This entry is derived from a study of blood T cell repertoires in COVID-19. Study information: Samples representing acute and convalescent COVID-19 were sourced from the United States, Italy and Spain. From T cells, B-cell-depleted T cells, or PBMCs came the material, which was cDNA or gDNA.

Profiling relied on immunoSEQ multiplex PCR, and the TCRdb table lists in-frame clones only, not all of them. The data contain tens of thousands of clones, around nine tenths of them singletons. CDR1 is KGHDR and CDR2 is SFDVKD in the germline V gene. This CDR3 is built from 16 residues. V was clipped by 4 bases and J by 1 base, with 14 bases between them. The source material was peripheral blood. This chain connects TRBV24-1 to TRBJ2-3; D call uncertain. This sequence was found in a woman aged 60 to 75 with acute or convalescent COVID-19. CDR3 amino acids: CATSDPSPVGTDTQYF. CDR3 bases: TGTGCCACCAGTGACCCGTCCCCGGTGGGCACAGATACGCAGTATTTT.